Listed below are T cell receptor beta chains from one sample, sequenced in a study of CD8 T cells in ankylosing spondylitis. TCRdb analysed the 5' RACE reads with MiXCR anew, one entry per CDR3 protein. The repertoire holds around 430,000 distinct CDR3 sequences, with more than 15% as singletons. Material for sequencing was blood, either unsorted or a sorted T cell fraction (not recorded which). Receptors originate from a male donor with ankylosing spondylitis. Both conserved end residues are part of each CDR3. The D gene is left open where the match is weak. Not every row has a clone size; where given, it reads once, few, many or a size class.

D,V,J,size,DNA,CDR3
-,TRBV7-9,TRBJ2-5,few,TGTGCCAGCAGCTTAGGGGGAACACAGCAAGAGACCCAGTACTTC,CASSLGGTQQETQYF
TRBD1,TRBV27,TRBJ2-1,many,TGTGCCAGCAGTTTTGGACAGGGGGCGAATGAGCAGTTCTTC,CASSFGQGANEQFF
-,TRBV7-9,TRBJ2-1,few,TGTGCCAGCAGCCCCAACCCGTTCGAGCAGTTCTTC,CASSPNPFEQFF
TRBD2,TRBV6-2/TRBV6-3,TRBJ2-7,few,TGTGCCAGCAGACCAACTTCTAGCGGGACCTACGAGCAGTACTTC,CASRPTSSGTYEQYF
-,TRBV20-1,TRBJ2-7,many,TGCAGTGCTAGAGATCCACAGCCTCCCTACGAGCAGTACTTC,CSARDPQPPYEQYF
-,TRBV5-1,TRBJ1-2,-,TGCGCCAGCAGTTCGAGGGGGGGGACCGATGGCTACACCTTC,CASSSRGGTDGYTF
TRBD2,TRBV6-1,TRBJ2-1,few,TGTGCCAGCACCCTCTCCGGGACTAGCGGGAGTTATAGAAATGAGCAGTTCTTC,CASTLSGTSGSYRNEQFF
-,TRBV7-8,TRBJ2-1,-,TGTGCCAGCAGCTCATCCGGGACTTCCTTCAGTGAGCAGTTCTTC,CASSSSGTSFSEQFF
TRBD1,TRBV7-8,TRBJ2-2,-,TGTGCCAGCAGCTTACAGGGGGCCATCACCGGGGAGCTGTTTTTT,CASSLQGAITGELFF
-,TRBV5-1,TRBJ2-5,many,TGCGCCAGCAGCCCGCGAGGGGGAAAAGAGACCCAGTACTTC,CASSPRGGKETQYF
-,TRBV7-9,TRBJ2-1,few,TGTGCCAGCAGTCAACAGCTTCCCAATGAGCAGTTCTTC,CASSQQLPNEQFF
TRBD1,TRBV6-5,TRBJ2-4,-,TGTGCCAGCAGTTATAGGGCACAGGGGGAATACATTCAGTACTTC,CASSYRAQGEYIQYF
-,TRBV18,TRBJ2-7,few,TGTGCCAGCTCACCAGGGACAGGGCGGGAGGTCTACGAGCAGTACTTC,CASSPGTGREVYEQYF
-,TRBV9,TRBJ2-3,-,TGTGCCAGCAGCGTAAGGGGGGGGGCGGAAGATACGCAGTATTTT,CASSVRGGAEDTQYF
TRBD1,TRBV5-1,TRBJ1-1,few,TGCGCCAGCAGCCGACAGGGGGCGCCCAAGGGAACTGAAGCTTTCTTT,CASSRQGAPKGTEAFF
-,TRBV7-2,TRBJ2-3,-,TGTGCCAGCAGCCCGAATCGGGCCGTAGATACGCAGTATTTT,CASSPNRAVDTQYF
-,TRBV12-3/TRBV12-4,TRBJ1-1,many,TGTGCCAGCAGCCCTACCTACCCTGAAGCTTTCTTT,CASSPTYPEAFF